The clone carrying this T cell receptor beta chain was counted a single time. Its antigen remains unidentified. These data come from a study of OX40 agonist ivuxolimab in advanced cancers. For the study at large: Patients enrolled in dose escalation were diagnosed with hepatocellular carcinoma, melanoma, renal cell or head and neck cancer. Cohort: around 83% men, mean age approximately 66, aged about 20 to 90. Study findings and constraints: The study observed clonal expansion of CD4+ and CD8+ blood T cells by week 6 at 0.1 to 3.0 mg/kg.

The CDR3 runs to 17 residues. The V segment lost 3 bases and the J segment 2 bases; nucleotides outside the gene matches: 9. Germline V CDR1 and CDR2: SGHTA, FQGTGA. Sequencing used immunoSEQ multiplex PCR; TCRdb keeps in-frame clones, though not all of them. The sample lists approximately 70,000 clones; roughly 90% were seen once. This sample comprised CD4+ or CD8+ T cells sorted from blood, obtained in a trial of the OX40 agonist ivuxolimab. V gene TRBV7-3 combines with J gene TRBJ2-3, with 9 nucleotides matching TRBD2. This clonotype was obtained from an adult with an advanced solid tumor such as melanoma, head and neck, liver or kidney cancer. Here the CDR3 reads CASSFGLAGSITDTQYF. The DNA of the CDR3 is TGTGCCAGCAGCTTTGGTCTAGCGGGGAGTATCACAGATACGCAGTATTTT.